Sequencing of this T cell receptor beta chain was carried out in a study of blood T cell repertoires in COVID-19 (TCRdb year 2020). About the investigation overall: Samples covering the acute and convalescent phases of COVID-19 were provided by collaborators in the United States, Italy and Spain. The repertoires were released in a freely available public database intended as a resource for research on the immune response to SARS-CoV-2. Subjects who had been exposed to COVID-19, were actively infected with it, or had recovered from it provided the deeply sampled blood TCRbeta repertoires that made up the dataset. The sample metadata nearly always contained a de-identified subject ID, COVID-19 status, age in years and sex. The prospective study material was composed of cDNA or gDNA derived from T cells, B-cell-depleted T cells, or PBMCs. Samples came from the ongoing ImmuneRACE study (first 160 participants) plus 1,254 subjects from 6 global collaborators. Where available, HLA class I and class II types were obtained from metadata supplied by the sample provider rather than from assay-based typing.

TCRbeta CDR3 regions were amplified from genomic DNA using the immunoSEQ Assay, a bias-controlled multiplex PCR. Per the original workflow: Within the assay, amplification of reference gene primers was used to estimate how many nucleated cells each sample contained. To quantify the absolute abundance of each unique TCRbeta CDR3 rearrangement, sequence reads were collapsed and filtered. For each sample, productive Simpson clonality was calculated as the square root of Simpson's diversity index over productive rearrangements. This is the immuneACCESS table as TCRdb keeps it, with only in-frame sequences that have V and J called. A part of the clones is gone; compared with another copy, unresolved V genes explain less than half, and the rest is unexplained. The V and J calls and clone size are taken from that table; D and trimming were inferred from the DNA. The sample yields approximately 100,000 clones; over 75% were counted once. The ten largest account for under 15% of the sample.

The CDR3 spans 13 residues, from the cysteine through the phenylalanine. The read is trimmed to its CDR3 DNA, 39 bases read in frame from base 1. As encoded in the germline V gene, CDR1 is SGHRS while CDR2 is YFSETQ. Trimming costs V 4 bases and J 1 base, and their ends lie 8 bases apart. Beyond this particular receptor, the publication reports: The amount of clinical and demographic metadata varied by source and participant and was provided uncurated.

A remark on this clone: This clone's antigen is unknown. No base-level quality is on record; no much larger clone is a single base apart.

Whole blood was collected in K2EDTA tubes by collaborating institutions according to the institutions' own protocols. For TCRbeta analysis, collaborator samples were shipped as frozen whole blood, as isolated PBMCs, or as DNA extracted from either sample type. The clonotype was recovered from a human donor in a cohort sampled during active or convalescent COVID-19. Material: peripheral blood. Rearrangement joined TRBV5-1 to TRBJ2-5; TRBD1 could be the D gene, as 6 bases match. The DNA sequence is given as TGCGCCAGCAGCGTACAGGGCCAAGAGACCCAGTACTTC. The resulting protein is CASSVQGQETQYF.